The 19 T cell receptor beta chains presented below share a single source sample, sequenced in a study of OX40 agonist ivuxolimab in advanced cancers. The protocol was immunoSEQ multiplex PCR, while the TCRdb copy is restricted to in-frame clones and leaves out a portion. The sample has about 72,000 clones, over 70% seen once. Sample: CD4+ or CD8+ T cells sorted from blood, taken in a trial of the OX40 agonist ivuxolimab. These TCRs come from an adult with an advanced solid tumor such as melanoma, head and neck, liver or kidney cancer.

The chain combines TRBV7-2 with TRBJ2-5, with TRBD2 matching 11 bases. The CDR3 loop spans 16 amino acids. V gave up 3 bases and J gave up 1 base; unmatched junction bases: 4. The germline CDR1 and CDR2 sequences are SGHTA and FQGNSA. DNA of the CDR3: TGTGCCAGCAGCTTCGGACTAGCGGGCTCCCAAGAGACCCAGTACTTC. This sequence encodes CASSFGLAGSQETQYF.

This clone was observed a single time. V and J are TRBV7-2 and TRBJ2-7; D call uncertain. The ends were cut back, 1 base at V and 2 bases at J, with 9 bases in the middle. This CDR3 contains 14 residues. Germline-derived CDR1 and CDR2 are SGHTA and FQGNSA. The CDR3 reads CASSLDYGPYEQYF. The CDR3 DNA sequence: TGTGCCAGCAGCTTAGATTACGGTCCCTACGAGCAGTACTTC.

V gene TRBV6-5 combines with J gene TRBJ2-7, with D perhaps matching TRBD1 (5 bases). The V gene lost 6 bases and the J gene lost 2 bases, with 17 bases spanning the gap. Germline CDR1 and CDR2: MNHEY and SVGAGI. The CDR3 extends over 15 amino acids. Here the CDR3 DNA reads TGTGCCAGCAGCAAAGACCAGGACATCGCCTACGAGCAGTACTTC. It yields the protein CASSKDQDIAYEQYF.

The J gene is TRBJ2-1, the V gene TRBV7-9; TRBD2 matches 10 bases. This CDR3 is 15 amino acids long. Germline V gene data show CDR1 as SEHNR and CDR2 as FQNEAQ (reference sequence). The junction had 0 bases not matched to a gene; V was cut back by 1 base and J by 3 bases. The CDR3 DNA is TGTGCCAGCAGCTTAGAGCGGGGGGGCTACAATGAGCAGTTCTTC. This codes for CASSLERGGYNEQFF.

The V call is TRBV6-5, the J call TRBJ2-5; perhaps TRBD1 as D (5 bases). The V end lost 5 bases, the J end lost 4 bases, and 11 bases lay between the germline ends. The CDR3 consists of 13 residues. Per germline, CDR1 MNHEY and CDR2 SVGAGI. CDR3 in amino acids: CASSLQGLETQYF. CDR3 sequence (DNA): TGTGCCAGCAGTCTCCAGGGATTAGAGACCCAGTACTTC.

Remarks on this clone: The junction departs from the called germline gene at one end, perhaps through a read error. This chain links TRBV6-5 with TRBJ2-7; no clear D gene. The germline gives CDR1 MNHEY, CDR2 SVGAGI. CDR3 length equals 13 residues. DNA for the CDR3: TGTGCCATCAGTGAGTGGAACTCCTACGAGCAGTACTTC. It codes for CAISEWNSYEQYF.

The chain has TRBV6-5 and TRBJ1-2; maybe TRBD1 (6 bases). Germline CDR1 and CDR2: MNHEY and SVGAGI. The CDR3 is made up of 14 amino acids. V lost 6 bases and J 8 bases, leaving 19 bases between the germline ends. DNA for the CDR3: TGTGCCAGCAGCCCCCCCGGACTCCAGGGGGGCTACACCTTC. It yields the protein CASSPPGLQGGYTF.

This sequence joins TRBV10-3 and TRBJ2-1; possibly TRBD1 or TRBD2 for D (5 bases each). Germline CDR1 reads ENHRY; CDR2 reads SYGVKD. Between the trimmed V and J ends, which lost 4 bases and 4 bases, there was a span of 11 bases. CDR3 length: 14 amino acids. CDR3 loop: CAISGGTDYNEQFF. CDR3 DNA: TGTGCCATCAGTGGAGGGACGGATTACAATGAGCAGTTCTTC.

The J gene is TRBJ1-2, the V gene TRBV7-9; possible D gene TRBD1, 5 bases. Per germline, CDR1 SEHNR and CDR2 FQNEAQ (reference sequence). Trimming cost V 5 bases and J 7 bases, with 17 bases left between them. This CDR3 is 14 amino acids long. CDR3 sequence reads: CASSQEGVAAGYTF. CDR3 coding DNA: TGTGCCAGCAGCCAAGAAGGGGTCGCGGCTGGCTACACCTTC.

The J gene is TRBJ2-2, the V gene TRBV28; no firm D call. In germline, CDR1 is MDHEN, CDR2 SYDVKM. The CDR3 extends over 16 amino acids. Trimming stripped 2 bases from V and 4 bases from J, with 14 bases between. The CDR3 here is CASSLPDSTTTGELFF. CDR3 bases: TGTGCCAGCAGTTTACCTGACTCCACCACCACCGGGGAGCTGTTTTTT.

The gene calls are TRBV9 and TRBJ2-7; no clear D gene. The CDR3 spans 14 residues. V was cut by 6 bases and J by 3 bases, with 16 bases left in between. Germline V gives CDR1 SGDLS, CDR2 YYNGEE. CDR3 nucleotides: TGTGCCAGCACCCCTCCGAACCGAGACTACGAGCAGTACTTC. Translated, it gives CASTPPNRDYEQYF.

The CDR3 spells CASSFPTPMDSRYGYTF. In DNA, the CDR3 is TGTGCCAGCAGTTTCCCCACACCCATGGACAGCCGATATGGCTACACCTTC. The chain has TRBV28 and TRBJ1-2; tentatively, D is TRBD1 (6 bases). From germline, CDR1 is MDHEN and CDR2 SYDVKM. V lost 3 bases, J lost 5 bases, and 22 bases lay in between. The length of the CDR3 is 17 residues.

The sample holds a few counts of this clone. The chain links TRBV19 to TRBJ2-3, with D perhaps TRBD2 (6 bases). Between the trimmed V and J ends, which lost 3 bases and 4 bases, there was a span of 11 bases. Germline assignment: CDR1 LNHDA and CDR2 SQIVND (reference sequence). This CDR3 contains 14 residues. As DNA, the CDR3 is TGTGCCAGTAGTATTCCCTGGAGGGCAGATACGCAGTATTTT. This translates into CASSIPWRADTQYF.

This clone was counted between two and nine times. The chain couples TRBV6-5 to TRBJ1-1; tentative D call: TRBD1 (5 bases). CDR3 length: 15 amino acids. The V end lost 2 bases, the J end lost 5 bases, and 15 bases lay between the germline ends. From germline, CDR1 is MNHEY and CDR2 SVGAGI. CDR3 coding DNA: TGTGCCAGCAGTTACCCGGGACTTGGTAAAACTGAAGCTTTCTTT. As protein: CASSYPGLGKTEAFF.

The chain carries TRBV19 and TRBJ1-3; perhaps TRBD1 as D (6 bases). V lost 9 bases, J lost 1 base, and 13 bases lay in between. This CDR3 region has 14 residues. CDR1 and CDR2 (germline): LNHDA, SQIVND (reference sequence). CDR3 sequence: CARNLGQSGNTIYF. CDR3 DNA: TGTGCCAGAAATTTGGGACAATCTGGAAACACCATATATTTT.

This chain uses TRBV7-9 with TRBJ2-7; no reliable D call. This CDR3 comprises 14 residues. Germline CDR1 reads SEHNR; CDR2 reads FQNEAQ (reference sequence). The V end was cut by 1 base, the J end by 3 bases, with 10 bases between. The CDR3 here is CASSLGGSIYEQYF. The CDR3 DNA reads as TGTGCCAGCAGCTTAGGGGGATCGATCTACGAGCAGTACTTC.

The J gene is TRBJ1-6, the V gene TRBV2; tentative D call: TRBD1 (5 bases). The CDR3 contains 15 residues. Trimming pared 6 bases from V and 6 bases from J, leaving 15 bases between. The germline CDR1 and CDR2 sequences are SNHLY and FYNNEI. Here the CDR3 DNA reads TGTGCCAGCAGGATTGGGGCGAGTGGTAATTCACCCCTCCACTTT. Its protein is CASRIGASGNSPLHF.

The gene calls are TRBV5-1 and TRBJ2-5; 10 bases agree with TRBD1. The end of the DNA aligns better with TRBJ2-7, so the J call may be wrong. Per germline, CDR1 SGHRS and CDR2 YFSETQ. The CDR3 sequence is 13 residues long. The DNA for the CDR3 is TGCGCCAGCGGACGGACAGGGGGGAACGAGCAGTACTTC. This gives the protein CASGRTGGNEQYF.

This clone was picked up a small number of times. This rearrangement joins TRBV7-8 to TRBJ1-2; 7 bases line up with TRBD1. Germline V CDR1 and CDR2: SGHVS, FQNEAQ. J was trimmed by 0 bases and V by 4 bases; bases with no gene match: 5. This CDR3 contains 15 residues. CDR3 DNA sequence: TGTGCCAGCAGCTACGGGACAGCTTCTAACTATGGCTACACCTTC. This sequence encodes CASSYGTASNYGYTF.